Given below is one TCR beta chain in context. The ends lost 7 bases at V and 3 bases at J; junction bases unmatched: 5. This CDR3 has 14 residues. Germline V lookup: CDR1 SGHVS, CDR2 FQNEAQ. Original analysis: Estimates of nucleated cell counts were drawn from the amplification of reference gene primers. The assay was immunoSEQ multiplex PCR, and TCRdb's table has in-frame clones only and misses some. V and J calls plus clone size are reproduced from that table; the DNA served to infer D and trimming. Of roughly 180,000 clones in the sample, about 85% were seen once. This entry comes from a study of blood T cell repertoires in COVID-19. Study as a whole: Samples taken during acute and convalescent COVID-19 were collected in the United States, Italy and Spain. T cells, B-cell-depleted T cells, or PBMCs supplied cDNA or gDNA.

The TCR comes from an older woman with acute or convalescent COVID-19. V usage is TRBV7-8 and J usage is TRBJ1-5; 8 bases are shared with TRBD1. The specimen sequenced was peripheral blood. CDR3 bases: TGTGCCAGCACCCAGGGGGCCGCCAATCAGCCCCAGCATTTT. This translates into CASTQGAANQPQHF.